The 13 T cell receptor beta chains presented below share a single source sample, sequenced in a study of T cell responses to AZD1222 COVID-19 vaccine. TCRdb's copy holds only in-frame clones and misses some; the assay was immunoSEQ multiplex PCR. The repertoire holds about 180,000 clones, with about nine tenths as singletons. Source: peripheral blood, taken on day 0 of AZD1222 vaccination. The origin of the receptors is an adult in good health.

The genes are TRBV19 and TRBJ2-7; D gene unclear. Trimming cost V 7 bases and J 2 bases, with 3 bases left between them. The CDR3 contains 10 residues. The germline CDR1 and CDR2 sequences are LNHDA and SQIVND (reference sequence). The CDR3 spells CASIPYEQYF. CDR3 DNA: TGTGCCAGTATCCCCTACGAGCAGTACTTC.

V gene TRBV18 combines with J gene TRBJ2-7; 10 nucleotides line up with TRBD2. The CDR3 extends over 16 amino acids. From germline, CDR1 is KGHSH and CDR2 LQKENI. With 4 bases clipped from V and 0 bases from J, the junction kept 6 bases outside the gene matches. The CDR3 sequence: CASSLSTSGHSYEQYF. CDR3 nucleotide sequence: TGTGCCAGCTCACTGTCGACTAGCGGGCACTCCTACGAGCAGTACTTC.

V and J are TRBV10-3 and TRBJ2-7; 12 nucleotides line up with TRBD2. Losses at the gene ends were 10 bases for V and 3 bases for J; bases not matched to a gene: 1. CDR1 is ENHRY and CDR2 is SYGVKD in the germline V gene. CDR3 length equals 12 residues. For the CDR3, the DNA is TGTGCCACGGGACTAGCGGGCTACGAGCAGTACTTC. It encodes CATGLAGYEQYF.

This clone was found a few times. The chain uses TRBV6-1 and TRBJ2-1; 10 nucleotides agree with TRBD2. The CDR3 has 16 amino acids. V was pared by 1 base and J by 4 bases, with 4 bases of the junction left unmatched. The V gene's germline CDR1 is MNHNS and CDR2 SASEGT. CDR3 region: CASSEEPSGSYNEQFF. The DNA of the CDR3 is TGTGCCAGCAGTGAAGAGCCTAGCGGGAGTTACAATGAGCAGTTCTTC.

The CDR3 bases are TGCAGCGTGCGACTAGCGGGGGGCTACAATGAGCAGTTCTTC. Encoded protein: CSVRLAGGYNEQFF. V is TRBV29-1 and J is TRBJ2-1; 13 bases agree with TRBD2. The V segment lost 6 bases and the J segment 3 bases; nucleotides outside the gene matches: 2. In germline, CDR1 is SQVTM, CDR2 ANQGSEA. The CDR3 is made up of 14 amino acids.

V is TRBV21-1 and J is TRBJ1-5; the table's D gene call, TRBD1, was not cross checked with the DNA. TRBV21-1 constitutes a pseudogene. The length of the CDR3 is 17 residues. The CDR3, as DNA: TGTGCCAGCAGCAAAGTTGGGGGACAGCTCAGCGATCAGCCCCAGCATTTT. Its translation is CASSKVGGQLSDQPQHF.

The chain combines TRBV29-1 with TRBJ1-2, with no clear D. Trimming left V 3 bases short and J 3 bases short, with 17 bases between. Looked up from germline, CDR1 is SQVTM and CDR2 is ANQGSEA. The CDR3 has 15 amino acids. CDR3 sequence reads: CSVDNPVAADYGYTF. The CDR3 DNA reads TGCAGCGTTGATAACCCTGTGGCGGCTGACTATGGCTACACCTTC.

Notes on this clone: In the same sample, other DNA sequences code for this CDR3. The chain recombines TRBV6-1 with TRBJ1-2; no clear D. This CDR3 is 12 amino acids long. Trimming took off 3 bases at V and 2 bases at J, with 4 bases between the two ends. Germline assignment: CDR1 MNHNS and CDR2 SASEGT. The CDR3 nucleotides are TGTGCCAGCAGTGAGAGGAACTATGGCTACACCTTC. It is translated as CASSERNYGYTF.

This chain uses TRBV6-5 with TRBJ2-7; TRBD1 matches at 10 bases. The CDR3 loop spans 13 amino acids. In germline, CDR1 is MNHEY, CDR2 SVGAGI. After removal of 7 bases from V and 3 bases from J, the junction contained 3 bases not matched to a gene. The CDR3 is CASTRTGGYEQYF. CDR3 in DNA: TGTGCCAGCACTCGGACAGGGGGCTACGAGCAGTACTTC.

The chain joins TRBV18 to TRBJ1-3; a possible D gene is TRBD1 (5 bases). Between the trimmed V and J ends, which lost 2 bases and 0 bases, there was a span of 11 bases. The CDR3 covers 16 residues. Germline values: CDR1 KGHSH, CDR2 LQKENI. The CDR3 loop is CASSPARGSSGNTIYF. The CDR3 DNA reads as TGTGCCAGCTCACCAGCAAGGGGTAGCTCTGGAAACACCATATATTTT.

This rearrangement joins TRBV19 to TRBJ1-2; weak D call: TRBD1 (5 bases). Germline V gene lookup returns CDR1 LNHDA and CDR2 SQIVND (reference sequence). The CDR3 length is 19 residues. Trimming removed 2 bases at V and 0 bases at J, with 22 bases between. The CDR3 spells CASSIILRFRGDANYGYTF. CDR3 sequence (DNA): TGTGCCAGTAGTATAATACTACGATTTCGGGGGGACGCTAACTATGGCTACACCTTC.

The chain links TRBV7-2 to TRBJ2-2, with 12 nucleotides matching TRBD2. The V gene's germline CDR1 is SGHTA and CDR2 FQGNSA. CDR3 length equals 16 residues. After removal of 1 base from V and 6 bases from J, the junction contained 3 bases not matched to a gene. The CDR3 nucleotides read TGTGCCAGCAGCTTAGTGTCTAGCGGGAGGGCCGGGGAGCTGTTTTTT. Translation: CASSLVSSGRAGELFF. The whole variable domain, remainder taken from reference TRBV7-2 and TRBJ2-2, is GAGVSQSPSNKVTEKGKDVELRCDPISGHTALYWYRQSLGQGLEFLIYFQGNSAPDKSGLPSDRFSAERTGGSVSTLTIQRTQQEDSAVYLCASSLVSSGRAGELFFGEGSRLTVL.

The chain recombines TRBV5-6 with TRBJ2-1; D is uncertain. V lost 0 bases to trimming and J lost 6 bases, with 4 bases between them. The germline V gene has CDR1 SGHDT and CDR2 YYEEEE. This CDR3 is built from 12 residues. Here the CDR3 reads CASSLVTNEQFF. Written as DNA, the CDR3 is TGTGCCAGCAGCTTGGTGACCAATGAGCAGTTCTTC. Variable domain in full (rest from reference TRBV5-6 and TRBJ2-1): DAGVTQSPTHLIKTRGQQVTLRCSPKSGHDTVSWYQQALGQGPQFIFQYYEEEERQRGNFPDRFSGHQFPNYSSELNVNALLLGDSALYLCASSLVTNEQFFGPGTRLTVL.